This T cell receptor beta chain was obtained from a study of blood T cell repertoires in COVID-19. As for the study in general: Samples taken during acute and convalescent COVID-19 were collected in the United States, Italy and Spain. Nucleic acid was either cDNA or gDNA, and it came from T cells, B-cell-depleted T cells, or PBMCs.

Authors' methods: Reference gene primers were amplified, and this amplification served to estimate nucleated cell counts. Clones were sequenced by immunoSEQ multiplex PCR, and TCRdb holds only the in-frame ones, with some missing. V and J calls and clone size are those listed in that table; D and trimming were worked out from the DNA. The sample contains 200,000 or so clones, 80% to 90% of which appear only once. Trimming removed 4 bases at V and 4 bases at J, with 24 bases between. The CDR3 spans 18 residues. Germline CDR1 reads SGHNT; CDR2 reads YYREEE (reference sequence). The chain carries TRBV5-4 and TRBJ2-1; the D gene is possibly TRBD1 (7 bases). Material: peripheral blood. The source is a man aged 55 to 69 with acute or convalescent COVID-19. The CDR3 coding sequence is TGTGCCAGCAGCCCCCTCTTGGGGGGACAGCCTCGTTACAATGAGCAGTTCTTC. Translating gives CASSPLLGGQPRYNEQFF. The full variable domain, in which reference TRBV5-4 and TRBJ2-1 provide the parts outside the CDR3, is ETGVTQSPTHLIKTRGQQVTLRCSSQSGHNTVSWYQQALGQGPQFIFQYYREEENGRGNFPPRFSGLQFPNYSSELNVNALELDDSALYLCASSPLLGGQPRYNEQFFGPGTRLTVL.